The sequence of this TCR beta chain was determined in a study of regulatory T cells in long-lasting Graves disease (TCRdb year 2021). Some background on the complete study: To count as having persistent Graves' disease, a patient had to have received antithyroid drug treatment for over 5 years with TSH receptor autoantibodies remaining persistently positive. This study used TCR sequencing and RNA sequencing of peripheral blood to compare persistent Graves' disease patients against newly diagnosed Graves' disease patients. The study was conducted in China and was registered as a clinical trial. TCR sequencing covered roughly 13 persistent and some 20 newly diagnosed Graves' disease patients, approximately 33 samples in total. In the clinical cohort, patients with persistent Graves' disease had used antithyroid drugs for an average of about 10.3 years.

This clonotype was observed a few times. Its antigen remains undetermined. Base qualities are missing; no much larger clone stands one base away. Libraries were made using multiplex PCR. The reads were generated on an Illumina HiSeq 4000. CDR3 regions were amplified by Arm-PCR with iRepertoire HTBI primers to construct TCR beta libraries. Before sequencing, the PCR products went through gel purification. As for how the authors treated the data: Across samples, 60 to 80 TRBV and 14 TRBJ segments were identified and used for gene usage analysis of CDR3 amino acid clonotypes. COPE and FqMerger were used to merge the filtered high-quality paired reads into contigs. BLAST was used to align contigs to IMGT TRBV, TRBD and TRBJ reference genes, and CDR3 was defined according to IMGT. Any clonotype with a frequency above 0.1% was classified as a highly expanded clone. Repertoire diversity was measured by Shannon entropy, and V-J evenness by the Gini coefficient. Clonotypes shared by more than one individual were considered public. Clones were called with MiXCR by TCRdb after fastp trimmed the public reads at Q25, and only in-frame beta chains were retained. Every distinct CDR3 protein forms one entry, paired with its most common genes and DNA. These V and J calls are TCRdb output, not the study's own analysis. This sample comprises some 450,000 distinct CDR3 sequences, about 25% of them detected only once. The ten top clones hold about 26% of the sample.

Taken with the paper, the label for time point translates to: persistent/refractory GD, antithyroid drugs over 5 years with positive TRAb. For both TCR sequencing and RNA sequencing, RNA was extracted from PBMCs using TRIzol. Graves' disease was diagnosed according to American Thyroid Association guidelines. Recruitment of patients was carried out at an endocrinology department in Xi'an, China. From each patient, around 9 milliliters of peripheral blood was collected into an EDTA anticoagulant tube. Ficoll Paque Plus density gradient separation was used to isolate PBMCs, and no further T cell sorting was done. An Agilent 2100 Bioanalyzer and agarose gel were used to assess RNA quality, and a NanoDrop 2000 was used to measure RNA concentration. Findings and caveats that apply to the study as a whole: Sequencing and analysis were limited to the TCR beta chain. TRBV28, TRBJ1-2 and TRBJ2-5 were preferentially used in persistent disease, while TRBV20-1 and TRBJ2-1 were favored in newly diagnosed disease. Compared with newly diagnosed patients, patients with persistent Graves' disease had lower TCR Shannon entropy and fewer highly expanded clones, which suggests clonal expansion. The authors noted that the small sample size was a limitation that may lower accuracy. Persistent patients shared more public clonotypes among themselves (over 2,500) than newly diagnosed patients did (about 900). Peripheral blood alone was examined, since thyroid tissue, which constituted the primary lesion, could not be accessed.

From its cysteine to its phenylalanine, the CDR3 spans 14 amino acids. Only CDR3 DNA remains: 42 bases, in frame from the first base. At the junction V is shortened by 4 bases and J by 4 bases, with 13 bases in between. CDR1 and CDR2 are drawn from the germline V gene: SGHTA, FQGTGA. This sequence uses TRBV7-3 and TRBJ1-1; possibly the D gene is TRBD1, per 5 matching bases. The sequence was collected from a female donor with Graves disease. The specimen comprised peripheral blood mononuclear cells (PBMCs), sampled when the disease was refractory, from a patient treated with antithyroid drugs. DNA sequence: TGTGCCAGCAGCTCCCAGGGTGTCACCACTGAAGCTTTCTTT. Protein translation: CASSSQGVTTEAFF.